What follows are 30 T cell receptor beta chains derived from one specimen sequenced in a study of CD8+ T cells in alopecia areata. The treatment denotes: oral pan-JAK inhibitor, 5-10 mg twice daily. Once RNA had been extracted, it was reverse transcribed into cDNA to act as the sequencing template. Here immunoSEQ multiplex PCR was the method, and the copy in TCRdb shows in-frame clones only, minus some. In the table there are 160,000 or so clones, roughly 65% of which are singletons. The sample in question was CD4+ T cells sorted from blood, obtained at week 4, from a patient treated with tofacitinib. The source is a human donor with alopecia areata.

The rearrangement joins TRBV7-2 to TRBJ2-7, with a possible D match to TRBD1 (6 bases). Germline lookup yields CDR1 SGHTA and CDR2 FQGNSA. The length of the CDR3 is 12 residues. V was pared by 5 bases and J by 6 bases, with 11 bases between. Written as DNA, the CDR3 is TGTGCCAGCAGCCTACAGGGTCTCGAGCAGTACTTC. Its translation is CASSLQGLEQYF.

In its sample, this clone was seen once. The rearrangement joins TRBV5-1 to TRBJ2-5; a weak D match, TRBD1 (6 bases). V lost 3 bases and J 4 bases, leaving 13 bases between the germline ends. The CDR3 extends over 14 amino acids. CDR1 SGHRS and CDR2 YFSETQ come from the germline V gene. DNA of the CDR3: TGCGCCAGCAGCTGGGTGGGGGCCGCAGAGACCCAGTACTTC. Its translation is CASSWVGAAETQYF.

This clone was seen a handful of times. The rearrangement links TRBV30 to TRBJ1-5, with D maybe TRBD1 (5 bases). Germline CDR1 reads GTSNPN; CDR2 reads SVGIG (reference sequence). CDR3 size: 16 residues. V lost 2 bases and J 3 bases, leaving 17 bases between the germline ends. Here the CDR3 DNA reads TGTGCCTGGAGTATGTGGAGAGGGGCAAACAATCAGCCCCAGCATTTT. This translates into CAWSMWRGANNQPQHF.

The V gene is TRBV4-2, the J gene TRBJ1-2, with a weak D call TRBD1 (5 bases). CDR3 length: 15 residues. Germline V gives CDR1 LGHNA, CDR2 YNFKEQ. The V end lost 0 bases, the J end lost 4 bases, and 12 bases lay between the germline ends. DNA for the CDR3: TGTGCCAGCAGCCAAGATACGACAGCACTCTATGGCTACACCTTC. It is translated as CASSQDTTALYGYTF.

The chain has TRBV30 and TRBJ1-3, with TRBD1 as a possible D gene (5 bases). The germline V gene has CDR1 GTSNPN and CDR2 SVGIG (reference sequence). V lost 1 base, J lost 3 bases, and 7 bases lay in between. The CDR3 covers 13 residues. The CDR3 spells CAWSGGLGNTIYF. The CDR3 DNA reads TGTGCCTGGAGTGGGGGCCTTGGAAACACCATATATTTT.

The rearrangement links TRBV29-1 to TRBJ1-2; D possibly corresponds to TRBD1 (6 bases). Trimming shortened V by 0 bases and J by 6 bases, and 11 bases separated the two germline ends. Germline CDR1 is SQVTM and CDR2 is ANQGSEA. This CDR3 is 13 amino acids long. CDR3 sequence: CSVEEWGAHGYTF. The CDR3 nucleotides are TGCAGCGTTGAAGAGTGGGGGGCCCATGGCTACACCTTC.

Worth noting for this clone: This sample also contains other DNA sequences that code for the same CDR3. The chain joins TRBV30 to TRBJ2-6; D call uncertain. This CDR3 region has 15 residues. The germline gives CDR1 GTSNPN, CDR2 SVGIG (reference sequence). Trimming removed 0 bases at V and 0 bases at J, with 6 bases between. The CDR3 DNA is TGTGCCTGGAGTGTTGCTACCTCTGGGGCCAACGTCCTGACTTTC. It is translated as CAWSVATSGANVLTF.

On this clone itself: Other DNA variants within this sample encode the same CDR3. The genes are TRBV5-1 and TRBJ2-3; D might be TRBD1 or TRBD2, each matching 6 bases. Trimming took off 1 base at V and 1 base at J, with 10 bases between the two ends. Germline V gene lookup returns CDR1 SGHRS and CDR2 YFSETQ. The CDR3 runs 15 residues. In nucleotides, the CDR3 is TGCGCCAGCAGCTTGAGGGGGGTCGGCACAGATACGCAGTATTTT. Protein sequence: CASSLRGVGTDTQYF.

V is TRBV30 and J is TRBJ1-4, with D possibly TRBD1 on 5 matching bases. Trimming took 0 bases from V and 10 from J, leaving 24 bases between them. From germline, CDR1 is GTSNPN and CDR2 SVGIG (reference sequence). The CDR3 extends over 17 amino acids. The CDR3 DNA sequence: TGTGCCTGGAGTGTACACAGGACCCGACCCCAGGGCGGAAAACTGTTTTTT. Its protein is CAWSVHRTRPQGGKLFF. The whole variable domain, remainder taken from reference TRBV30 and TRBJ1-4, is SQTIHQWPATLVQPVGSPLSLECTVEGTSNPNLYWYRQAAGRGLQLLFYSVGIGQISSEVPQNLSASRPQDRQFILSSKKLLLSDSGFYLCAWSVHRTRPQGGKLFFGSGTQLSVL.

The rearrangement uses TRBV2 and TRBJ1-1, with no clear D. CDR3 length: 12 amino acids. Trimming stripped 7 bases from V and 5 bases from J, with 11 bases between. Germline loops: CDR1 SNHLY, CDR2 FYNNEI. CDR3 DNA sequence: TGTGCCAGCATTTCGGGTGGAACTGAAGCTTTCTTT. Encoded protein: CASISGGTEAFF.

This clone is medium-sized in the sample. V is TRBV7-2 and J is TRBJ2-1, with a possible D match to TRBD1 (5 bases). The V gene's germline CDR1 is SGHTA and CDR2 FQGNSA. There are 13 residues in the CDR3. The V end was cut by 1 base, the J end by 7 bases, with 8 bases between. In DNA form, the CDR3 reads TGTGCCAGCAGCTTAGGGGGCCGAAATGAGCAGTTCTTC. It translates to CASSLGGRNEQFF.

The chain recombines TRBV2 with TRBJ2-1; 7 bases agree with TRBD1. J lost 0 bases, V lost 4 bases, and 6 bases had no gene match. From germline, CDR1 is SNHLY and CDR2 FYNNEI. This CDR3 is 16 amino acids long. The CDR3 sequence: CASSAQQGSSYNEQFF. The CDR3 DNA reads TGTGCCAGCAGTGCCCAACAGGGGAGCTCCTACAATGAGCAGTTCTTC.

The CDR3 nucleotides are TGTGCCAGCAGCTCCCTGGGGACGCAAGCTTTCTTT. This codes for CASSSLGTQAFF. The genes are TRBV7-6 and TRBJ1-1, with D possibly being TRBD1 (5 bases). CDR3 length equals 12 residues. V gave up 4 bases and J gave up 9 bases, with 12 bases separating them. CDR1 SGHVS and CDR2 FNYEAQ come from the germline V gene.

This clone was seen a handful of times. The V gene is TRBV29-1, the J gene TRBJ2-7; TRBD2 agrees at 7 bases. This CDR3 has 14 residues. Germline V gene data show CDR1 as SQVTM and CDR2 as ANQGSEA. Trimming took 4 bases from V and 6 from J; bases not matched to a gene: 12. The CDR3, as DNA: TGCAGCGTTGGAGGGAGGGCCCGGGACGGCGAGCAGTACTTC. Amino acid sequence: CSVGGRARDGEQYF.

The genes are TRBV2 and TRBJ2-5; D is unresolved. Per germline, CDR1 SNHLY and CDR2 FYNNEI. The V end was cut by 4 bases, the J end by 5 bases, with 5 bases between. This CDR3 is 11 amino acids long. The DNA of the CDR3 is TGTGCCAGCAGTGGCGTGGAGACCCAGTACTTC. Translation: CASSGVETQYF.

The rearrangement joins TRBV18 to TRBJ2-1, with TRBD2 matching 10 bases. Germline V gene sequence: CDR1 KGHSH, CDR2 LQKENI. V shed 3 bases and J 2 bases; nucleotides not matched to a gene: 1. The CDR3 has 15 residues. The CDR3 bases are TGTGCCAGCTCACCCGGACTAGCGGCCTACAATGAGCAGTTCTTC. Its translation is CASSPGLAAYNEQFF. The variable domain in full, completed from reference TRBV18 and TRBJ2-1, reads NAGVMQNPRHLVRRRGQEARLRCSPMKGHSHVYWYRQLPEEGLKFMVYLQKENIIDESGMPKERFSAEFPKEGPSILRIQQVVRGDSAAYFCASSPGLAAYNEQFFGPGTRLTVL.

This clone counts as medium-sized. The chain's CDR3 is CASSLKGFLNNEQFF. The CDR3 DNA reads as TGTGCCAGTAGTTTAAAGGGATTCCTAAACAATGAGCAGTTCTTC. The chain carries TRBV19 and TRBJ2-1, with unresolved D. This CDR3 has 15 amino acids. Germline CDR1 reads LNHDA; CDR2 reads SQIVND (reference sequence). The V end lost 5 bases, the J end lost 5 bases, and 16 bases lay between the germline ends.

The V gene is TRBV29-1, the J gene TRBJ1-4, with unresolved D. This CDR3 has 15 residues. V was clipped by 2 bases and J by 0 bases, with 10 bases between them. Germline V gene data show CDR1 as SQVTM and CDR2 as ANQGSEA. The CDR3 sequence is CSVERVSSTNEKLFF. The CDR3 DNA reads TGCAGCGTTGAACGGGTCAGCTCAACTAATGAAAAACTGTTTTTT. The full variable domain, with the rest looked up from reference TRBV29-1 and TRBJ1-4, is SAVISQKPSRDICQRGTSLTIQCQVDSQVTMMFWYRQQPGQSLTLIATANQGSEATYESGFVIDKFPISRPNLTFSTLTVSNMSPEDSSIYLCSVERVSSTNEKLFFGSGTQLSVL.

This clone came up a few times. The gene calls are TRBV25-1 and TRBJ2-5; D gene uncertain. V was shortened by 5 bases and J by 4 bases, with 11 bases between the two germline ends. The CDR3 loop spans 13 amino acids. CDR1 and CDR2 (germline): MGHDK, SYGVNS. CDR3 DNA sequence: TGTGCCAGCAGTCTAAGGTCACGAGAGACCCAGTACTTC. Its translation: CASSLRSRETQYF.

The V and J genes are TRBV9 and TRBJ2-3, with D possibly being TRBD1 (6 bases). The germline gives CDR1 SGDLS, CDR2 YYNGEE. There are 15 residues in the CDR3. The V end lost 4 bases, the J end lost 2 bases, and 14 bases lay between the germline ends. The CDR3 sequence: CASSSSRGTTDTQYF. CDR3 DNA sequence: TGTGCCAGCAGCTCATCCAGGGGTACCACAGATACGCAGTATTTT.

The rearrangement uses TRBV6-1 and TRBJ1-4, with a weak D call TRBD1 (5 bases). V was clipped by 5 bases and J by 7 bases, with 14 bases between them. Germline lookup yields CDR1 MNHNS and CDR2 SASEGT. This CDR3 region has 14 residues. Here the CDR3 reads CASSHRGRGEKLFF. CDR3 DNA sequence: TGTGCCAGCAGTCATCGGGGGAGAGGTGAAAAACTGTTTTTT.

With respect to this clone: Other nucleotide sequences from this sample produce the same CDR3. This chain joins TRBV27 and TRBJ2-5; D gene ambiguous. This CDR3 comprises 12 residues. CDR1 and CDR2 (germline): MNHEY, SMNVEV (reference sequence). V lost 5 bases and J lost 5, with 9 bases in between. The CDR3 reads CASSPLGETQYF. CDR3 nucleotide sequence: TGTGCCAGCAGTCCCCTCGGGGAGACCCAGTACTTC.

A few counts support this clone. This chain connects TRBV10-3 to TRBJ2-6; D is unresolved. The CDR3 loop spans 16 amino acids. V was pared by 10 bases and J by 0 bases, with 16 bases between. The V gene's germline CDR1 is ENHRY and CDR2 SYGVKD. CDR3 in DNA: TGTGCCACCACCTTTCGCAGCAGCTCTGGGGCCAACGTCCTGACTTTC. It translates to CATTFRSSSGANVLTF.

The chain combines TRBV30 with TRBJ2-7; either TRBD1 or TRBD2 may fit D (5 bases each). Trimming removed 1 base at V and 2 bases at J, with 9 bases between. The CDR3 has 13 amino acids. Germline loops: CDR1 GTSNPN, CDR2 SVGIG (reference sequence). The CDR3 protein is CAWSAGTTYEQYF. The CDR3, as DNA: TGTGCCTGGAGTGCAGGGACCACCTACGAGCAGTACTTC.

This rearrangement joins TRBV25-1 to TRBJ2-4; tentative D call: TRBD1 (6 bases). With 10 bases removed from V and 7 bases from J, the gap between germline ends came to 14 bases. This CDR3 is 12 amino acids long. Germline CDR1 MGHDK, CDR2 SYGVNS. The CDR3 DNA follows: TGTGCCACCTCACAGGGATGGAACATTCAGTACTTC. This codes for CATSQGWNIQYF.

In its sample, this clone was seen once. The chain combines TRBV30 with TRBJ1-5; D may be TRBD1 (5 bases). Trimming took off 2 bases at V and 4 bases at J, with 15 bases between the two ends. The CDR3 length is 15 residues. In germline, CDR1 is GTSNPN, CDR2 SVGIG (reference sequence). The DNA for the CDR3 is TGTGCCTGGAGTACTACGGGACGGCGGAATCAGCCCCAGCATTTT. Amino acid sequence: CAWSTTGRRNQPQHF.

The rearrangement uses TRBV6-5 and TRBJ2-1; D call uncertain. CDR1 is MNHEY, CDR2 SVGAGI, per germline. This CDR3 has 11 amino acids. V was pared by 2 bases and J by 7 bases, with 3 bases between. CDR3 nucleotides: TGTGCCAGCAGTTACGAGAATGAGCAGTTCTTC. Amino acid sequence: CASSYENEQFF.

The rearrangement links TRBV5-6 to TRBJ1-2; a possible D gene is TRBD1 (6 bases). CDR1 is SGHDT and CDR2 is YYEEEE in the germline V gene. The CDR3 has 13 amino acids. The germline V and J ends were trimmed by 3 bases and 4 bases, with 10 bases remaining between them. In DNA, the CDR3 is TGTGCCAGCAGCTCCAGGGGCTCCTATGGCTACACCTTC. It specifies CASSSRGSYGYTF.

V gene TRBV2 combines with J gene TRBJ2-5; D gene uncertain. Judging by the DNA end, TRBJ2-7 fits better; the J call may be wrong. The CDR3 consists of 15 residues. Germline lookup yields CDR1 SNHLY and CDR2 FYNNEI. The DNA of the CDR3 is TGTGCCAGCAGCCAATCCGGGTCACCTGATTACGAGCAGTACTTC. It specifies CASSQSGSPDYEQYF.

This sequence joins TRBV9 and TRBJ2-1; possibly TRBD1 for D (6 bases). The germline gives CDR1 SGDLS, CDR2 YYNGEE. The CDR3 spans 15 residues. The V gene lost 0 bases and the J gene lost 7 bases, with 14 bases spanning the gap. CDR3 in amino acids: CASSVVQGSGNEQFF. For the CDR3, the DNA is TGTGCCAGCAGCGTAGTGCAGGGGTCTGGTAATGAGCAGTTCTTC.